This T cell receptor beta chain is from a study of technical replicates of blood from a handful of donors (dated by TCRdb to 2015 to 2018). Receptor amplification or capture employed the immunoSEQ multiplex PCR assay. TCRdb provides this immuneACCESS table in a form limited to in-frame rearrangements. Some clones are lacking; in checked studies, under half of them reflect an unresolved V gene, and why the rest are absent is not known. Across this sample there are about 75,000 clones, with about 97% seen only once. The ten top clones hold around 0.31% of the sample. Per the germline V gene (reference sequence), LNHDA is the CDR1 and SQIVND is the CDR2. The trim is 3 bases for V and 0 bases for J, with a gap of 14 bases between the germline ends. The CDR3 runs 16 residues from the cysteine to the phenylalanine. Only CDR3 DNA is held: 48 bases, read in frame from base 1. About this clone: Its antigen remains undetermined. Per-base quality was not reported, and no clone a single base away is much larger than it.

Material for sequencing was T cells isolated from PBMCs. Rearrangement joined TRBV19 to TRBJ1-1; the D gene remains uncertain. This TCR derives from a human donor in good health. The encoded CDR3 is CASSIGRNFMNTEAFF. The DNA sequence is TGTGCCAGTAGTATTGGCAGGAATTTCATGAACACTGAAGCTTTCTTT.